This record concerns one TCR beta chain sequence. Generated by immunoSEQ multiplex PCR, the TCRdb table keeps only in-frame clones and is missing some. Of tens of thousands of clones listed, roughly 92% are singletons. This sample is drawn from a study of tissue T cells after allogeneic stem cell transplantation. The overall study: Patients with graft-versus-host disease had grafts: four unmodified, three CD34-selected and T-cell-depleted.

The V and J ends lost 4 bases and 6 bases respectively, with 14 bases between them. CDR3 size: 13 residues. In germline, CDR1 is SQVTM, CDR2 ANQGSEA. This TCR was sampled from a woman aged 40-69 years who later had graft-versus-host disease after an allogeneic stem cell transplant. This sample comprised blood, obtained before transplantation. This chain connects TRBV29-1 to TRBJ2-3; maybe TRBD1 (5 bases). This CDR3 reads CSVGQGTGDTQYF. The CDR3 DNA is TGCAGCGTTGGCCAGGGCACTGGGGATACGCAGTATTTT.